A selection of T cell receptor beta chains follows, all from one sample in a study of control samples from healthy donors and cancer patients. The repertoire was sequenced with immunoSEQ multiplex PCR; TCRdb's copy has only in-frame clones and lacks some. The sample has approximately 98,000 clones, about 80% seen once. What was sequenced was blood. All receptors come from a man younger than 35 in good health. Both conserved end residues are part of each CDR3. The order of the fields is V gene, CDR3 length, J gene, D gene, CDR3 protein. D genes are given only for firm matches.

V: TRBV19
length: 16
J: TRBJ1-5
D: TRBD1
CDR3: CASGVQGALRNQPQHF

V: TRBV6-5
length: 14
J: TRBJ2-1
D: NA
CDR3: CASRQGFSYNEQFF

V: TRBV20-1
length: 11
J: TRBJ1-2
D: NA
CDR3: CSASPNYGYTF

V: TRBV7-9
length: 17
J: TRBJ2-1
D: NA
CDR3: CASSLASGTKAYNEQFF

V: TRBV30
length: 15
J: TRBJ2-1
D: NA
CDR3: CAWTKVGGLHNEQFF

V: TRBV19
length: 16
J: TRBJ2-5
D: TRBD1
CDR3: CASSKRTGSPQETQYF

V: TRBV2
length: 13
J: TRBJ1-4
D: NA
CDR3: CASSGTRKEKLFF

V: TRBV6-5
length: 14
J: TRBJ2-5
D: TRBD2
CDR3: CASTMGGDPETQYF

V: TRBV6-4
length: 13
J: TRBJ1-2
D: TRBD1
CDR3: CASPGTANYGYTF

V: TRBV5-4
length: 15
J: TRBJ1-1
D: TRBD1
CDR3: CASSLAIQGDTEAFF

V: TRBV19
length: 14
J: TRBJ1-6
D: NA
CDR3: CASSIDHQGSPLHF

V: TRBV19
length: 14
J: TRBJ1-1
D: NA
CDR3: CASSKGYLNTEAFF

V: TRBV19
length: 15
J: TRBJ2-1
D: TRBD2
CDR3: CASSVIAGGTNEQFF

V: TRBV14
length: 17
J: TRBJ1-1
D: NA
CDR3: CASSQDGRYLMNTEAFF

V: TRBV7-2
length: 12
J: TRBJ1-1
D: NA
CDR3: CASSLSGFEAFF

V: TRBV25-1
length: 12
J: TRBJ1-5
D: NA
CDR3: CASSEGDQPQHF

V: TRBV6-1
length: 17
J: TRBJ2-3
D: NA
CDR3: CASSEASAGTITDTQYF

V: TRBV4-2
length: 15
J: TRBJ2-3
D: TRBD2
CDR3: CARTIAGNLTDTQYF

V: TRBV11-2
length: 16
J: TRBJ2-6
D: TRBD1
CDR3: CASSWDRGTGANVLTF

V: TRBV28
length: 14
J: TRBJ2-1
D: NA
CDR3: CASRLGGPTSEQFF

V: TRBV12-3/TRBV12-4
length: 13
J: TRBJ1-2
D: NA
CDR3: CASKNDHHYGYTF

V: TRBV7-7
length: 15
J: TRBJ2-1
D: TRBD1
CDR3: CASSLAVGQSYEQFF

V: TRBV14
length: 14
J: TRBJ2-7
D: TRBD2
CDR3: CASSRAGGSYEQYF

V: TRBV5-4
length: 18
J: TRBJ2-2
D: TRBD2
CDR3: CASSLGRAGGRSNGELFF

V: TRBV7-2
length: 16
J: TRBJ1-2
D: TRBD1
CDR3: CASSSRTGELNYGYTF

V: TRBV2
length: 14
J: TRBJ2-3
D: TRBD1
CDR3: CASRRQGLGDTQYF

V: TRBV3-1/TRBV3-2
length: 14
J: TRBJ2-2
D: NA
CDR3: CASRGTANTGELFF

V: TRBV9
length: 16
J: TRBJ2-1
D: TRBD2
CDR3: CASSGAGVAALNEQFF

V: TRBV14
length: 16
J: TRBJ2-2
D: TRBD1
CDR3: CASSQNRGIDTGELFF

V: TRBV24-1
length: 13
J: TRBJ1-1
D: NA
CDR3: CATRRGRDTEAFF

V: TRBV27
length: 18
J: TRBJ1-3
D: NA
CDR3: CASSSPGSDIHSGNTIYF

V: TRBV10-3
length: 13
J: TRBJ1-1
D: NA
CDR3: CAIGGPMNTEAFF

V: TRBV7-8
length: 15
J: TRBJ2-1
D: TRBD2
CDR3: CASSLLAGWDDEQFF

V: TRBV11-3
length: 14
J: TRBJ2-1
D: NA
CDR3: CASSPEGTYNEQFF

V: TRBV7-2
length: 14
J: TRBJ2-3
D: NA
CDR3: CASSPRGTTDTQYF

V: TRBV6-1
length: 14
J: TRBJ2-2
D: NA
CDR3: CASSEGYMTGELFF

V: TRBV3-1/TRBV3-2
length: 14
J: TRBJ1-3
D: NA
CDR3: CASSASGIGNTIYF

V: TRBV12-3/TRBV12-4
length: 13
J: TRBJ2-5
D: NA
CDR3: CASSLRGQETQYF

V: TRBV5-1
length: 15
J: TRBJ1-1
D: NA
CDR3: CASNLVGTGNTEAFF

V: TRBV5-1
length: 16
J: TRBJ1-4
D: NA
CDR3: CASSWAQGATNEKLFF

V: TRBV7-9
length: 15
J: TRBJ2-3
D: NA
CDR3: CASSFRASRTDTQYF

V: TRBV6-6
length: 16
J: TRBJ1-6
D: NA
CDR3: CASRQSDRIAYSPLHF

V: TRBV6-6
length: 14
J: TRBJ2-5
D: NA
CDR3: CASRAGTSGGTQYF

V: TRBV16
length: 14
J: TRBJ1-5
D: NA
CDR3: CASSPTASNQPQHF

V: TRBV6-5
length: 15
J: TRBJ2-1
D: NA
CDR3: CASSLDWSSYNEQFF

V: TRBV9
length: 16
J: TRBJ2-1
D: NA
CDR3: CASSVGKGRGYNEQFF

V: TRBV2
length: 15
J: TRBJ1-6
D: NA
CDR3: CASRTEQGPNSPLHF

V: TRBV5-5
length: 14
J: TRBJ2-2
D: NA
CDR3: CASQSIRNTGELFF

V: TRBV2
length: 12
J: TRBJ1-2
D: NA
CDR3: CASSEGGHGYTF

V: TRBV4-1
length: 15
J: TRBJ1-1
D: NA
CDR3: CASSQDPGTHTEAFF

V: TRBV6-5
length: 15
J: TRBJ2-2
D: NA
CDR3: CAYNQGGVDTGELFF

V: TRBV7-2
length: 14
J: TRBJ1-5
D: NA
CDR3: CASSLPRTDQPQHF

V: TRBV18
length: 14
J: TRBJ2-2
D: NA
CDR3: CASSPLQSTGELFF

V: TRBV7-2
length: 14
J: TRBJ1-2
D: TRBD1
CDR3: CASSLARDSYGYTF